The clone carrying this T cell receptor (beta chain) was picked up a small number of times. This clone may be a read error of a much larger clone one base away. Patients from Seattle were sampled longitudinally, starting during active infection. The data are from a study of blood T cell repertoires in COVID-19. Background on the study: The study drew acute and convalescent COVID-19 samples from the United States, Italy and Spain. T cells, B-cell-depleted T cells, or PBMCs supplied cDNA or gDNA.

The CDR3 consists of 14 residues. V shed 3 bases and J 2 bases; nucleotides not matched to a gene: 1. Germline V gives CDR1 SGHNT, CDR2 YYREEE (reference sequence). The authors' processing: Amplified reference gene primers provided the basis for estimating nucleated cell counts. The protocol was immunoSEQ multiplex PCR, while the TCRdb copy is restricted to in-frame clones and leaves out a portion. V and J calls plus clone size are reproduced from that table; the DNA served to infer D and trimming. The data contain some 75,000 clones, over 80% of them singletons. The specimen was peripheral blood. The source of this sequence is a man aged 50 to 60 with COVID-19, enrolled during active disease. The J gene is TRBJ2-3, the V gene TRBV5-4; 9 bases align to TRBD2. The CDR3 spells CASSWTSDTDTQYF. CDR3 DNA sequence: TGTGCCAGCAGCTGGACTAGCGACACAGATACGCAGTATTTT.